These 32 T cell receptor beta chains were all obtained from the same sample, sequenced in a study of monozygotic twins with cystic fibrosis. Only in-frame clones appear in the TCRdb table, and some are missing; sequencing was by immunoSEQ multiplex PCR. Of 15,000 to 25,000 clones listed, 91% are singletons. What was sequenced was blood. The receptors shown here come from a girl aged 2 to 10 with cystic fibrosis.

This clone was observed once. The chain carries TRBV5-6 and TRBJ2-5; maybe TRBD2 (7 bases). Trimming stripped 3 bases from V and 5 bases from J, with 17 bases between. CDR1 SGHDT and CDR2 YYEEEE come from the germline V gene. The CDR3 has 15 residues. CDR3 residues: CASSSGGGGRETQYF. CDR3 DNA: TGTGCCAGCAGCTCTGGGGGCGGGGGTCGGGAGACCCAGTACTTC.

This chain joins TRBV7-2 and TRBJ1-4; D is unresolved. The CDR3 is 17 amino acids. Germline V gives CDR1 SGHTA, CDR2 FQGNSA. V was pared by 0 bases and J by 4 bases, with 15 bases between. The CDR3 loop reads CASSLADYSRINEKLFF. CDR3 DNA sequence: TGTGCCAGCAGCTTAGCGGATTATAGCCGCATTAATGAAAAACTGTTTTTT.

This chain connects TRBV5-4 to TRBJ1-2; 7 bases are a match to TRBD1. CDR1 is SGHNT, CDR2 YYREEE, per germline (reference sequence). This CDR3 is 14 amino acids long. Unmatched junction bases numbered 9, after V lost 7 bases and J lost 3 bases. Here the CDR3 DNA reads TGTGCCAGCTCCTACAGGGGCCGCGACTATGGCTACACCTTC. Translation: CASSYRGRDYGYTF.

V and J are TRBV2 and TRBJ2-3; 9 bases align to TRBD2. Germline CDR1 is SNHLY and CDR2 is FYNNEI. This CDR3 comprises 15 residues. The V and J ends lost 6 bases and 1 base, in that order; junction bases with no gene match: 5. The CDR3 DNA sequence: TGTGCCAGCAGACCCTCTAGCGGGGGCACAGATACGCAGTATTTT. It translates to CASRPSSGGTDTQYF.

The chain links TRBV7-7 to TRBJ2-5, with 7 bases aligning to TRBD2. The ends lost 5 bases at V and 3 bases at J; junction bases unmatched: 12. The germline CDR1 and CDR2 sequences are SSHAT and FNYEAQ (reference sequence). The CDR3 consists of 16 residues. The CDR3 protein is CASSPRPGTTEETQYF. CDR3 sequence (DNA): TGTGCCAGCAGCCCACGCCCAGGGACTACCGAAGAGACCCAGTACTTC.

The chain links TRBV4-1 to TRBJ1-4; D might be TRBD1 (5 bases). V lost 2 bases and J 3 bases, leaving 10 bases between the germline ends. Germline loops: CDR1 MGHRA, CDR2 YSYEKL. The CDR3 is 15 residues long. The CDR3 sequence is CASSQSGTANEKLFF. CDR3 coding DNA: TGCGCCAGCAGCCAATCCGGGACGGCTAATGAAAAACTGTTTTTT.

The chain recombines TRBV2 with TRBJ1-2; D gene unclear. This CDR3 is 12 amino acids long. Germline CDR1 is SNHLY and CDR2 is FYNNEI. Trimming pared 4 bases from V and 3 bases from J, leaving 6 bases between. The CDR3 DNA reads as TGTGCCAGCAGTGTAAAGGACTATGGCTACACCTTC. Its protein is CASSVKDYGYTF.

This chain uses TRBV18 with TRBJ1-5; D remains ambiguous. In germline, CDR1 is KGHSH, CDR2 LQKENI. Trimming stripped 3 bases from V and 3 bases from J, with 12 bases between. This CDR3 comprises 15 residues. The CDR3, as DNA: TGTGCCAGCTCACCTTTGGACCGAACCAATCAGCCCCAGCATTTT. It encodes CASSPLDRTNQPQHF.

The rearrangement joins TRBV7-2 to TRBJ1-1, with a possible D match to TRBD1 (6 bases). Germline V gene sequence: CDR1 SGHTA, CDR2 FQGNSA. The CDR3 is 13 amino acids. V shed 0 bases and J shed 11 bases, with 13 bases lying between them. DNA for the CDR3: TGTGCCAGCAGCTTAGCGGGGGGGCTCTGGGCTTTCTTT. Protein sequence: CASSLAGGLWAFF.

The chain employs TRBV15 and TRBJ2-5; a weak D match, TRBD2 (6 bases). CDR3 size: 16 residues. V was cut by 0 bases and J by 5 bases, with 16 bases left in between. CDR1 is LNHNV and CDR2 is YYDKDF in the germline V gene (reference sequence). The CDR3 DNA reads as TGTGCCACCAGCAGAGATGGCGACGGGAGAGCGGAGACCCAGTACTTC. Encoded protein: CATSRDGDGRAETQYF.

The gene calls are TRBV27 and TRBJ2-7, with 7 positions matching TRBD1. From germline, CDR1 is MNHEY and CDR2 SMNVEV (reference sequence). V lost 5 bases, J lost 5 bases, and 6 bases stayed unmatched. This CDR3 spans 13 amino acids. Here the CDR3 DNA reads TGTGCCAGCAGTCCCGGGACAGTTGACGAGCAGTACTTC. This gives the protein CASSPGTVDEQYF.

The chain employs TRBV10-3 and TRBJ2-2; TRBD2 might be the D (6 bases). The CDR3 extends over 18 amino acids. Germline loops: CDR1 ENHRY, CDR2 SYGVKD. V lost 5 bases, J lost 0 bases, and 19 bases lay in between. CDR3 DNA: TGTGCCATCAGTAACTACCACGGGGGAAACCCGAACACCGGGGAGCTGTTTTTT. Translating gives CAISNYHGGNPNTGELFF.

The genes are TRBV5-4 and TRBJ2-5, with D uncertain. Germline values: CDR1 SGHNT, CDR2 YYREEE (reference sequence). The CDR3 is made up of 14 amino acids. With 4 bases removed from V and 5 bases from J, the gap between germline ends came to 15 bases. The CDR3 reads CASSPGLIGETQYF. CDR3 coding DNA: TGTGCCAGCAGCCCAGGATTGATCGGGGAGACCCAGTACTTC.

This sequence joins TRBV7-9 and TRBJ2-3; D is possibly TRBD1 (6 bases). The CDR3 is 13 amino acids. V shed 5 bases and J shed 3 bases, with 9 bases lying between them. Germline lookup yields CDR1 SEHNR and CDR2 FQNEAQ (reference sequence). The CDR3 loop is CASSKDSTDTQYF. The CDR3 nucleotides are TGTGCCAGCAGCAAGGACAGTACAGATACGCAGTATTTT.

V usage is TRBV9 and J usage is TRBJ2-3; D remains unclear. CDR1 and CDR2 from the germline V gene are SGDLS and YYNGEE. Trimming took 3 bases from V and 3 from J, leaving 20 bases between them. This CDR3 is 17 amino acids long. The CDR3 DNA follows: TGTGCCAGCAGCGCAACCTTAGCCCCCTTGGGGACAGATACGCAGTATTTT. This gives the protein CASSATLAPLGTDTQYF.

The chain couples TRBV19 to TRBJ1-5; TRBD1 matches 8 bases. CDR1 and CDR2 (germline): LNHDA, SQIVND (reference sequence). The CDR3 contains 16 residues. Germline trimming cut 3 bases from V and 9 bases from J; bases unmatched to any gene: 13. The CDR3 DNA follows: TGTGCCAGTAGTATCGGGAGCAGGGGGCTCCAAAGGCCCCAGCATTTT. Its protein product is CASSIGSRGLQRPQHF.

The chain uses TRBV4-1 and TRBJ2-1, with 9 bases aligning to TRBD2. CDR3 size: 17 residues. V gave up 4 bases and J gave up 0 bases; unmatched junction bases: 7. Germline V CDR1 and CDR2: MGHRA, YSYEKL. CDR3 bases: TGCGCCAGCAGCCTAGGAGGTAGCGGGAGCTCCTACAATGAGCAGTTCTTC. Residues: CASSLGGSGSSYNEQFF.

This clone is a singleton in its sample. This chain connects TRBV5-6 to TRBJ1-2, with 10 bases fitting TRBD1. Germline CDR1 reads SGHDT; CDR2 reads YYEEEE. V dropped 4 bases and J dropped 7; count of bases not matched to a gene: 7. The length of the CDR3 is 14 residues. The CDR3 here is CASSTFRDRGGYTF. The CDR3 bases are TGTGCCAGCAGCACGTTTCGGGACAGGGGTGGCTACACCTTC. The variable domain in full, with the rest retrieved from reference TRBV5-6 and TRBJ1-2, is DAGVTQSPTHLIKTRGQQVTLRCSPKSGHDTVSWYQQALGQGPQFIFQYYEEEERQRGNFPDRFSGHQFPNYSSELNVNALLLGDSALYLCASSTFRDRGGYTFGSGTRLTVV.

This rearrangement joins TRBV5-4 to TRBJ2-1; TRBD2 agrees at 7 bases. J lost 0 bases, V lost 0 bases, and 9 bases had no gene match. The CDR3 runs to 18 residues. Germline-derived CDR1 and CDR2 are SGHNT and YYREEE (reference sequence). CDR3 in amino acids: CASSLGSGPSSSYNEQFF. In nucleotides, the CDR3 is TGTGCCAGCAGCTTGGGTAGCGGGCCTAGCAGCTCCTACAATGAGCAGTTCTTC.

This clone showed up just a few times. This chain connects TRBV6-1 to TRBJ1-5; D not certain. V was cut by 2 bases and J by 4 bases, with 12 bases left in between. From germline, CDR1 is MNHNS and CDR2 SASEGT. CDR3 length: 15 residues. CDR3 amino acids: CASSELGSFNQPQHF. In DNA, the CDR3 is TGTGCCAGCAGTGAATTGGGGTCCTTTAATCAGCCCCAGCATTTT.

V and J are TRBV6-5 and TRBJ1-2; D gene uncertain. CDR3 size: 12 residues. Trimming took 10 bases from V and 4 from J, leaving 13 bases between them. Germline-derived CDR1 and CDR2 are MNHEY and SVGAGI. CDR3 sequence reads: CAKGRTVYGYTF. In nucleotides, the CDR3 is TGTGCCAAAGGACGGACCGTCTATGGCTACACCTTC.

The chain links TRBV2 to TRBJ1-1; TRBD1 agrees at 7 bases. Germline assignment: CDR1 SNHLY and CDR2 FYNNEI. With V trimmed by 6 bases and J by 10 bases, 14 bases remained unmatched. This CDR3 has 14 amino acids. The CDR3 sequence is CASRDRLRDRAAFF. The CDR3 DNA reads TGTGCCAGCAGGGACAGGTTACGGGACCGTGCAGCTTTCTTT. The whole variable domain, remainder taken from reference TRBV2 and TRBJ1-1, is EPEVTQTPSHQVTQMGQEVILRCVPISNHLYFYWYRQILGQKVEFLVSFYNNEISEKSEIFDDQFSVERPDGSNFTLKIRSTKLEDSAMYFCASRDRLRDRAAFFGQGTRLTVV.

The chain carries TRBV5-1 and TRBJ1-2; 7 bases are a match to TRBD1. V gave up 1 base and J gave up 8 bases; unmatched junction bases: 14. The CDR3 spans 16 residues. The V gene's germline CDR1 is SGHRS and CDR2 YFSETQ. The CDR3 sequence is CASSLIGGGADEGYTF. The CDR3, as DNA: TGCGCCAGCAGCTTGATTGGAGGGGGCGCGGACGAGGGCTACACCTTC.

The V gene is TRBV6-6, the J gene TRBJ2-3; weak D call: TRBD1 (8 bases). The CDR3 extends over 15 amino acids. CDR1 MNHNY and CDR2 SVGAGI come from the germline V gene (reference sequence). V shed 4 bases and J shed 6 bases, with 17 bases lying between them. CDR3 bases: TGTGCCAGCAGTTCCCTAGGACAGGGAGGGGATACGCAGTATTTT. It yields the protein CASSSLGQGGDTQYF.

The chain has TRBV11-1 and TRBJ2-3; TRBD2 aligns across 9 bases. With 1 base clipped from V and 6 bases from J, the junction kept 5 bases outside the gene matches. The germline V gene encodes CDR1 SGHAT and CDR2 FQDESV (reference sequence). This CDR3 has 15 amino acids. DNA for the CDR3: TGTGCCAGCAGCTTAGGGACTAGCGCCTCCGATACGCAGTATTTT. Translated, it gives CASSLGTSASDTQYF.

This clone was seen a single time. J is TRBJ2-2 and V is TRBV28; perhaps TRBD1 as D (6 bases). The length of the CDR3 is 15 residues. V was shortened by 5 bases and J by 7 bases, with 17 bases between the two germline ends. Germline CDR1 MDHEN, CDR2 SYDVKM. Here the CDR3 reads CASSPRGRGIGELFF. CDR3 DNA sequence: TGTGCCAGCAGTCCCAGGGGCCGCGGAATCGGGGAGCTGTTTTTT.

The CDR3 DNA reads as TGTGCCAGCAGTTTCGGGACAGGGGATTTTCAGCCCCAGCATTTT. It codes for CASSFGTGDFQPQHF. The J gene is TRBJ1-5, the V gene TRBV6-6; 10 bases are a match to TRBD1. The ends lost 4 bases at V and 6 bases at J; junction bases unmatched: 6. CDR3 length: 15 residues. Germline CDR1 and CDR2: MNHNY and SVGAGI (reference sequence).

V gene TRBV30 combines with J gene TRBJ1-2, with unresolved D. Trimming stripped 4 bases from V and 0 bases from J, with 9 bases between. Germline values: CDR1 GTSNPN, CDR2 SVGIG (reference sequence). The CDR3 length is 13 residues. CDR3 sequence (DNA): TGTGCCTGGAATCAGGAAGCTAACTATGGCTACACCTTC. The encoded protein is CAWNQEANYGYTF.

The CDR3, as DNA: TGTGCCAGCAGTTTCCCATTGCCCCTCAGCACAGATACGCAGTATTTT. It codes for CASSFPLPLSTDTQYF. V usage is TRBV5-5 and J usage is TRBJ2-3; D is undetermined. The CDR3 extends over 16 amino acids. V lost 5 bases and J 0 bases, leaving 16 bases between the germline ends. CDR1 is SGHKS, CDR2 YYEKEE, per germline (reference sequence).

This chain uses TRBV7-9 with TRBJ1-3; D gene uncertain. CDR1 is SEHNR and CDR2 is FQNEAQ in the germline V gene (reference sequence). V lost 2 bases and J 2 bases, leaving 10 bases between the germline ends. This CDR3 region has 15 residues. The CDR3 loop is CASSLIRGTGNTIYF. DNA for the CDR3: TGTGCCAGCAGCTTAATTCGCGGCACTGGAAACACCATATATTTT.

This chain links TRBV29-1 with TRBJ2-1; D possibly corresponds to TRBD2 (5 bases). The V and J ends lost 1 base and 2 bases respectively, with 6 bases between them. This CDR3 spans 13 amino acids. In germline, CDR1 is SQVTM, CDR2 ANQGSEA. In DNA form, the CDR3 reads TGCAGCGTTGAAGCGCGGGCCTACAATGAGCAGTTCTTC. Translated: CSVEARAYNEQFF.

The rearrangement links TRBV7-9 to TRBJ2-7, with 10 bases aligning to TRBD2. This CDR3 contains 16 residues. The ends lost 5 bases at V and 3 bases at J; junction bases unmatched: 10. Germline CDR1 SEHNR, CDR2 FQNEAQ (reference sequence). CDR3 in amino acids: CASSPLAGAFLYEQYF. The CDR3, as DNA: TGTGCCAGCAGCCCGCTAGCGGGAGCGTTCCTCTACGAGCAGTACTTC.